Detailed here is one T cell receptor (beta chain). Its antigen is not identified. The data derive from a study of T cell responses to AZD1222 COVID-19 vaccine. General study points: The study sampled repertoires only after the peak T cell response. Spike-wide vaccine-associated CD4 TCRs dominated at 160-218 and 743-854. Seropositive AZD1222 recipients at baseline numbered only five to seven. The breadth and depth of Spike-specific TCRs increased once two AZD1222 doses had been given.

This CDR3 region has 18 residues. Trimming removed 3 bases from V and 1 base from J; junction bases left unmatched: 12. TCRdb's copy holds only in-frame clones and misses some; the assay was immunoSEQ multiplex PCR. The profile covers roughly 170,000 clones, with approximately 86% appearing a single time and about 3% taken by the ten largest. The sequence was obtained from an adult in good health. This sequence joins TRBV5-3 and TRBJ1-1, with 10 bases that match TRBD1. TRBV5-3 is an open reading frame, and its role is uncertain. Material: peripheral blood, obtained on day 0 of AZD1222 vaccination. In DNA, the CDR3 is TGTGCCAGAAGCTCGGGAACCGGGACAGGGGTGGGGAACACTGAAGCTTTCTTT. Its translation: CARSSGTGTGVGNTEAFF.